The following is a TCR beta chain sequence with its context. This specimen comes from a study of T cell changes during pregnancy in multiple sclerosis. Using immunoSEQ multiplex PCR, the repertoire was profiled, and TCRdb retains in-frame clones only, with some absent. The sample carries 35,000 to 50,000 clones, 88% recorded once. Sequenced material: CD4+ T cells from peripheral blood mononuclear cells, taken in the second trimester of pregnancy. The receptor's source is a female donor with multiple sclerosis, enrolled in a pregnancy study.

The CDR3 loop reads CASSEYNVYNEQFF. CDR3 nucleotides: TGTGCCAGCAGTGAATATAATGTCTACAATGAGCAGTTCTTC. V is TRBV25-1 and J is TRBJ2-1; no clear D. The V end was cut by 0 bases, the J end by 3 bases, with 6 bases between. CDR3 length: 14 residues. Germline V CDR1 and CDR2: MGHDK, SYGVNS.